Sequencing of this T cell receptor (beta chain) was carried out in a study of blood T cells in healthy people across ages. Across the whole study: About one barcoded beta molecule per two T cells was captured by template switching. Study-wide results and caveats: Relative to aged donors, long-lived donors carried more naive CD4+ cells and displayed higher diversity.

Germline V gene sequence: CDR1 SGDLS, CDR2 YYNGEE. CDR3 length equals 19 residues. Regarding this clonotype: What it binds is not known. The junction departs from the called germline gene at one end, perhaps through a read error.

It was with a sample-barcoded 5' primer and a J-beta primer mix that a second PCR of roughly 7 to 12 cycles was run. TCRdb re-called the 5' RACE reads through MiXCR, storing one row per CDR3 protein. This table holds just over 1 million distinct CDR3 sequences, under 55% found once. Sequenced material: blood. This sequence originates from a woman aged 55-70 years in good health. The chain joins TRBV9 to TRBJ2-3; the match to TRBD2 covers 9 bases. Here the CDR3 reads CASSDPEMGLAENTDTRYF. CDR3 nucleotide sequence: TGTGCCAGCAGCGACCCGGAGATGGGACTAGCAGAGAACACAGATACGCGGTATTTT.